Following are 14 T cell receptor beta chains from one sample sequenced in a study of Ad26.COV2.S vaccination and SARS-CoV-2 variants (dated by TCRdb to 2020 to 2022). Per the publication, the treatment or condition label means: over 15 received Ad26.COV2.S at low or high dose, single or two shots; several received placebo; per-sample allocation not given. For vaccine and placebo recipients, the sequenced repertoires came from samples collected on day 63 after the first injection. Library prep was done by the immunoSEQ multiplex PCR assay. This is the immuneACCESS table as TCRdb keeps it, with only in-frame sequences that have V and J called. A part of the clones is gone; compared with another copy, unresolved V genes explain less than half, and the rest is unexplained. In all, the sample holds some 250,000 clones, and approximately 90% of those were seen once. Around a tenth of the sample lies in the top ten.

Source: peripheral blood, taken in a trial of Ad26.COV2.S vaccine versus placebo. Receptors originate from a person between 18 and 60 years old who received the Ad26.COV2.S COVID-19 vaccine or a placebo.

This chain joins TRBV7-4 and TRBJ2-7; D may be TRBD1 (6 bases). Germline V gives CDR1 SGHVT, CDR2 SQSDAQ. The CDR3 spans 15 residues. Trimming stripped 1 base from V and 7 bases from J, with 17 bases between. DNA of the CDR3: TGTGCCAGCAGCTTAGATCCTGGGCAGGGGCGAGAGCAGTACTTC. This encodes CASSLDPGQGREQYF.

The gene calls are TRBV27 and TRBJ2-7; possibly TRBD1 for D (5 bases). This CDR3 contains 14 residues. Germline V lookup: CDR1 MNHEY, CDR2 SMNVEV (reference sequence). Between the trimmed V and J ends, which lost 4 bases and 5 bases, there was a span of 15 bases. CDR3 in DNA: TGTGCCAGCAGTTCAAATCCAGGGTTTAACGAGCAGTACTTC. Its translation is CASSSNPGFNEQYF.

V gene TRBV20-1 combines with J gene TRBJ1-2, with 8 bases aligning to TRBD1. Germline assignment: CDR1 DFQATT and CDR2 SNEGSKA (reference sequence). J was trimmed by 6 bases and V by 5 bases; bases with no gene match: 2. The CDR3 spans 11 residues. As DNA, the CDR3 is TGCAGTGCTCCAGGGGGCGATGGCTACACCTTC. It specifies CSAPGGDGYTF.

This chain joins TRBV6-2 or TRBV6-3 and TRBJ2-5; 10 bases line up with TRBD2. V was pared by 0 bases and J by 4 bases, with 5 bases of the junction left unmatched. CDR1 is MNHEY and CDR2 is SVGEGT in the germline V gene. This CDR3 is built from 16 residues. Written as DNA, the CDR3 is TGTGCCAGCAGTTACTCGGCTAGCGGGAGAAGAGAGACCCAGTACTTC. Protein sequence: CASSYSASGRRETQYF.

The chain links TRBV6-5 to TRBJ1-1; 7 bases are a match to TRBD1. The CDR3 sequence is 16 residues long. With 2 bases clipped from V and 5 bases from J, the junction kept 11 bases outside the gene matches. Per the germline V gene, CDR1 is MNHEY and CDR2 is SVGAGI. CDR3 sequence (DNA): TGTGCCAGCAGTTACGGGAGGACAGGCAGAATGACTGAAGCTTTCTTT. It encodes CASSYGRTGRMTEAFF.

The rearrangement links TRBV7-3 to TRBJ1-4; 7 bases are a match to TRBD1. Germline lookup yields CDR1 SGHTA and CDR2 FQGTGA. The CDR3 is 18 residues long. Losses at the gene ends were 5 bases for V and 11 bases for J; bases not matched to a gene: 23. This chain's CDR3 is CASSHDLRQGGRRPKLFF. The CDR3 region has the DNA TGTGCCAGCAGCCACGACCTGAGACAGGGAGGCAGACGTCCCAAACTGTTTTTT.

This sequence joins TRBV6-4 and TRBJ2-1; 7 bases fit TRBD2. The germline CDR1 and CDR2 sequences are MRHNA and SNTAGT. The junction had 6 bases not matched to a gene; V was cut back by 5 bases and J by 8 bases. The CDR3 length is 13 residues. The CDR3 sequence: CASSHSGGHEQFF. CDR3 in DNA: TGTGCCAGCAGTCATTCGGGAGGTCATGAGCAGTTCTTC.

The chain carries TRBV6-5 and TRBJ1-2; D unresolved. V dropped 4 bases and J dropped 0 bases, with 12 bases sitting between them. The CDR3 sequence is 15 residues long. In germline, CDR1 is MNHEY, CDR2 SVGAGI. Written as DNA, the CDR3 is TGTGCCAGCAGTTCGGGTCCAGGCCCTAACTATGGCTACACCTTC. It translates to CASSSGPGPNYGYTF.

This chain uses TRBV28 with TRBJ2-1; TRBD2 matches at 13 bases. The CDR3 is 16 amino acids. Looked up from germline, CDR1 is MDHEN and CDR2 is SYDVKM. V lost 4 bases, J lost 7 bases, and 7 bases stayed unmatched. For the CDR3, the DNA is TGTGCCAGCAGTTCGGAACTAGCGGGAGGGAGGAATGAGCAGTTCTTC. It translates to CASSSELAGGRNEQFF.

The genes are TRBV19 and TRBJ1-1; D gene unclear. This CDR3 comprises 12 residues. Germline V lookup: CDR1 LNHDA, CDR2 SQIVND (reference sequence). Trimming cost V 6 bases and J 1 base, with 6 bases left between them. CDR3 residues: CASRRRNTEAFF. The CDR3 nucleotides are TGTGCCAGTAGGCGACGGAACACTGAAGCTTTCTTT.

The chain combines TRBV13 with TRBJ2-2; D possibly matches TRBD1 or TRBD2 (6 bases each). The length of the CDR3 is 12 residues. Looked up from germline, CDR1 is PRHDT and CDR2 is FYEKMQ (reference sequence). Trimming took 11 bases from V and 4 from J, leaving 11 bases between them. The CDR3 DNA reads as TGTGCCCGAGGGGGAGGCACCGGGGAGCTGTTTTTT. This gives the protein CARGGGTGELFF.

The rearrangement joins TRBV3-1 (or the pseudogene TRBV3-2) to TRBJ2-7, with D perhaps matching TRBD1 (5 bases). Germline V gives CDR1 LGHDT, CDR2 YNNKEL (reference sequence). The V end lost 7 bases, the J end lost 6 bases, and 13 bases lay between the germline ends. The CDR3 is 12 amino acids. CDR3 DNA sequence: TGTGCCAGCAATAGCCAGGGCGCCGAGCAGTACTTC. It codes for CASNSQGAEQYF.

In this sample, this clone turned up a few times. The chain is built from TRBV19 and TRBJ1-2; TRBD1 might be the D (5 bases). Germline lookup yields CDR1 LNHDA and CDR2 SQIVND (reference sequence). The V gene lost 5 bases and the J gene lost 1 base, with 11 bases spanning the gap. The CDR3 extends over 14 amino acids. The CDR3 protein is CASSADTFNYGYTF. CDR3 nucleotide sequence: TGTGCCAGTAGTGCGGACACGTTTAACTATGGCTACACCTTC.

The chain has TRBV20-1 and TRBJ1-5, with no clear D. The CDR3 consists of 14 residues. The V and J ends lost 3 bases and 0 bases respectively, with 9 bases between them. CDR1 is DFQATT, CDR2 SNEGSKA, per germline (reference sequence). This CDR3 reads CSASKTDSNQPQHF. DNA of the CDR3: TGCAGTGCTAGTAAGACGGATAGCAATCAGCCCCAGCATTTT.